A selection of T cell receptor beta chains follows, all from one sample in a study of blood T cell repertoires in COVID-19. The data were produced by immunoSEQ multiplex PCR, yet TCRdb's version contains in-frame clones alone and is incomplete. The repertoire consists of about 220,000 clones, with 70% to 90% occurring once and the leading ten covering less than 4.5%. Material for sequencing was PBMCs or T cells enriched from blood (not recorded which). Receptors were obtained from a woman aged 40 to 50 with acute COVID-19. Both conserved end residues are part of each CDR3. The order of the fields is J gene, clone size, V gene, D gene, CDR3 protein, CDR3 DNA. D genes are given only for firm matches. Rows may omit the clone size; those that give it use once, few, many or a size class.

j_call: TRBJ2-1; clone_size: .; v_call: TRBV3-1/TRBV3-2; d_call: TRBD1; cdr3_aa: CASSQAGTGGDEQFF; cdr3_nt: TGTGCCAGCAGCCAAGCCGGGACAGGGGGCGATGAGCAGTTCTTC
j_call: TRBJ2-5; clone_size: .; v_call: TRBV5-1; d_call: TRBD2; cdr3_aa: CASSPVPGLAGVETQYF; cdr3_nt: TGCGCCAGCAGCCCGGTCCCGGGACTAGCGGGGGTGGAGACCCAGTACTTC
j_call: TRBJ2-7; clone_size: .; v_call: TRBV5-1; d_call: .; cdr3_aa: CASSLGANQGSLLYEQYF; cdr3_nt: TGCGCCAGCAGCTTGGGGGCCAACCAGGGATCCCTTCTTTACGAGCAGTACTTC
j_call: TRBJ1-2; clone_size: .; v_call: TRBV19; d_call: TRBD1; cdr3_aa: CASSIGPDRGSYGYTF; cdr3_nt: TGTGCCAGTAGTATAGGCCCGGACAGGGGCTCCTATGGCTACACCTTC
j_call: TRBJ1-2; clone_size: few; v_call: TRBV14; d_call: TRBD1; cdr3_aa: CASSQLGQGHGYTF; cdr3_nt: TGTGCCAGCAGCCAATTGGGACAGGGACATGGCTACACCTTC
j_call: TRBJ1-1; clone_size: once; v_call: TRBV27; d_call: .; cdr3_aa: CASSFQGFLTEAFF; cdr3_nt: TGTGCCAGCAGTTTCCAGGGTTTCCTGACTGAAGCTTTCTTT
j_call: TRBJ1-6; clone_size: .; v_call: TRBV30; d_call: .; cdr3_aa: CAWSVLARYNSPLHF; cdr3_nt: TGTGCCTGGAGTGTACTCGCGCGGTATAATTCACCCCTCCACTTT
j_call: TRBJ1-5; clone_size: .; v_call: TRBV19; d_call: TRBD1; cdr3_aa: CASSIPAGGSYQPQHF; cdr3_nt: TGTGCCAGTAGTATTCCCGCAGGGGGCAGTTACCAGCCCCAGCATTTT
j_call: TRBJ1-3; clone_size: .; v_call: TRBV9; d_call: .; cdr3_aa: CASSVASQSGNTIYF; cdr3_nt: TGTGCCAGCAGCGTAGCATCACAGTCTGGAAACACCATATATTTT
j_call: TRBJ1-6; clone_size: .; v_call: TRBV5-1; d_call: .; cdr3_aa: CASSPAGANSPLHF; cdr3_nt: TGCGCCAGCAGCCCGGCAGGGGCTAATTCACCCCTCCACTTT
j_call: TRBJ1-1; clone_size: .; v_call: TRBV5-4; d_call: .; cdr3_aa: CASPPPDPTRGTNTEAFF; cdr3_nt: TGTGCCAGCCCACCACCCGACCCAACGCGGGGCACCAACACTGAAGCTTTCTTT
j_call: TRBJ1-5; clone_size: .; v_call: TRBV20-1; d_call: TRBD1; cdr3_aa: CSASGDSFNQPQHF; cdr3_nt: TGCAGTGCTAGTGGGGACAGCTTCAATCAGCCCCAGCATTTT
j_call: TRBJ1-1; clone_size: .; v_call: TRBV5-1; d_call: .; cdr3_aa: CASSSQGRNTEAFF; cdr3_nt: TGCGCCAGCAGCTCCCAGGGGCGGAACACTGAAGCTTTCTTT
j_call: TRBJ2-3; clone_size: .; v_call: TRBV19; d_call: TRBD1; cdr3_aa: CASRDRGTDTQYF; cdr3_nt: TGTGCCAGCCGGGACAGGGGGACAGATACGCAGTATTTT
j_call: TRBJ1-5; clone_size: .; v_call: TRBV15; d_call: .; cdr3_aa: CATSGGPSNQPQHF; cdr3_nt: TGTGCCACCAGCGGAGGGCCGAGCAATCAGCCCCAGCATTTT
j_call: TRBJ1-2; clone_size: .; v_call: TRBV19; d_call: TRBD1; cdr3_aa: CATKQDRGAFYGYTF; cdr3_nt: TGTGCCACCAAACAAGACAGGGGCGCCTTCTATGGCTACACCTTC
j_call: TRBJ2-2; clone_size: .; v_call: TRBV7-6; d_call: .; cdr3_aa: CASSRLGQGMSGELFF; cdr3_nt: TGTGCCAGCAGCCGCCTAGGGCAGGGGATGTCCGGGGAGCTGTTTTTT
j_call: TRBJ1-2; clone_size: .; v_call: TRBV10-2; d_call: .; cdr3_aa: CASSRKQDPPDYGYTF; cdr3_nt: TGCGCCAGCAGCCGAAAACAGGACCCACCTGACTATGGCTACACCTTC
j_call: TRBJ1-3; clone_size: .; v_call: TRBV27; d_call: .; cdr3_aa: CASATQGYRNTIYF; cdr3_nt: TGTGCCAGCGCGACACAGGGATATAGAAACACCATATATTTT
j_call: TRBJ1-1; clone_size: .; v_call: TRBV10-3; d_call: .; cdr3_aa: CAISESAGITEAFF; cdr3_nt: TGTGCCATCAGTGAGTCGGCAGGGATCACTGAAGCTTTCTTT